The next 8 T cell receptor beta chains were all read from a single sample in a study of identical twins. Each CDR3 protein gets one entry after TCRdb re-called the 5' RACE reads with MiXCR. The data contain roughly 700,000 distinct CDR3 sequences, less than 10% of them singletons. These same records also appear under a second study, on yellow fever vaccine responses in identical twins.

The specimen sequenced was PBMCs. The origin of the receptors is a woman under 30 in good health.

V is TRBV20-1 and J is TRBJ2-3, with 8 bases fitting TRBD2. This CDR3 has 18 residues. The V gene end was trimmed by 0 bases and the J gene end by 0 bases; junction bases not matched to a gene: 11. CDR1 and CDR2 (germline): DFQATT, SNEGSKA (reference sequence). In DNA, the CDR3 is TGCAGTGCTAGAGACCTTACACTAGCGGTACTGAGCACAGATACGCAGTATTTT. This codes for CSARDLTLAVLSTDTQYF.

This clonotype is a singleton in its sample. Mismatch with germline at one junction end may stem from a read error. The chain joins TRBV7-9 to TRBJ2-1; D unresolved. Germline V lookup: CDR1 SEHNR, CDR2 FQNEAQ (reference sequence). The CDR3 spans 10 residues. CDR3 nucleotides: TGTGCCAGCAGCTTAGGAGAAGTAGACTTC. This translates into CASSLGEVDF.

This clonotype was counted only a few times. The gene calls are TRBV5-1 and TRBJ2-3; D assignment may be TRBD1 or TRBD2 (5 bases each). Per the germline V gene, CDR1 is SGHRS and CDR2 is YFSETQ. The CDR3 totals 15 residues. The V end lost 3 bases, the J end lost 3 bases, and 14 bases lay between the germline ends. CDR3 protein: CASSWGTPGTDTQYF. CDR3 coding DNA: TGCGCCAGCAGCTGGGGGACCCCCGGGACAGATACGCAGTATTTT.

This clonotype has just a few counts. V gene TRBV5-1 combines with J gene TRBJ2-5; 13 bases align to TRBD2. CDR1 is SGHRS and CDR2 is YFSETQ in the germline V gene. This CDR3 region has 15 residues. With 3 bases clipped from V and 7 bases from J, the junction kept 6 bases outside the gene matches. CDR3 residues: CASSYRLAGGGTQYF. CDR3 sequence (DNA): TGCGCCAGCAGCTACCGACTAGCGGGGGGAGGGACCCAGTACTTC.

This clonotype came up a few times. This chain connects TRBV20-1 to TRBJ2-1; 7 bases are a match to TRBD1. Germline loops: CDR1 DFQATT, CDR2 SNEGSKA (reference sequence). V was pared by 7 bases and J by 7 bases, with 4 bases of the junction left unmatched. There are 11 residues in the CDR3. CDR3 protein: CSGTGQNEQFF. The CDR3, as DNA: TGCAGTGGTACGGGACAGAATGAGCAGTTCTTC.

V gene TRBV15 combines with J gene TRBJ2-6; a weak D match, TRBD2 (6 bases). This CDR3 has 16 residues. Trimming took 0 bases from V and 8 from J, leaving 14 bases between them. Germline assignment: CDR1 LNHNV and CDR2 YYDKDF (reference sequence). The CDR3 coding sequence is TGTGCCACCAGCAGAGACGGGGGTACGGGCCCCAACGTCCTGACTTTC. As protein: CATSRDGGTGPNVLTF.

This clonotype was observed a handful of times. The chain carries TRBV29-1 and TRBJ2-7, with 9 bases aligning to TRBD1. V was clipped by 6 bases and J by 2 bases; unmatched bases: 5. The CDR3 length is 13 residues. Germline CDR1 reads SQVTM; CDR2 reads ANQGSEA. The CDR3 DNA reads TGCAGCGTGGGGGGACAGGGTCCCTACGAGCAGTACTTC. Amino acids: CSVGGQGPYEQYF.

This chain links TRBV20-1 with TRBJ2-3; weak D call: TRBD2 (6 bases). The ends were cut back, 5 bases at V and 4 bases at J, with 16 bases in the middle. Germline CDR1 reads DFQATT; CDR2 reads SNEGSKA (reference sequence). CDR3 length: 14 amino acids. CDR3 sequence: CSAAGTCNPDTQYF. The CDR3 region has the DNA TGCAGTGCTGCCGGGACTTGTAATCCAGATACGCAGTATTTT.